These 8 T cell receptor beta chains came from one sample sequenced in a study of cytomegalovirus exposure and HLA in healthy donors. Researchers ran the PCR with 60 Vbeta and 13 Jbeta primers. Clones were sequenced by immunoSEQ multiplex PCR, and TCRdb holds only the in-frame ones, with some missing. The sample has roughly 190,000 clones; the top ten hold about 6%. The sample comprised PBMCs. These receptor sequences come from a man aged 25 to 45 in good health and CMV-seronegative.

This sequence joins TRBV19 and TRBJ1-2; TRBD1 agrees at 10 bases. Per the germline V gene, CDR1 is LNHDA and CDR2 is SQIVND (reference sequence). V dropped 7 bases and J dropped 6; count of bases not matched to a gene: 8. The CDR3 is made up of 14 amino acids. CDR3 nucleotides: TGTGCCAGTACTAAGGGACAGGGGATCGATGGCTACACCTTC. It specifies CASTKGQGIDGYTF.

The V call is TRBV27, the J call TRBJ1-2, with D hard to call. This CDR3 spans 14 amino acids. The germline V and J ends were trimmed by 5 bases and 8 bases, with 18 bases remaining between them. CDR1 and CDR2 (germline): MNHEY, SMNVEV (reference sequence). CDR3 amino acids: CASSRGLSFFGYTF. CDR3 coding DNA: TGTGCCAGCAGTCGTGGACTTTCCTTCTTCGGCTACACCTTC.

The chain carries TRBV18 and TRBJ2-7, with D maybe TRBD1 (5 bases). Trimming took off 4 bases at V and 6 bases at J, with 10 bases between the two ends. The germline V gene has CDR1 KGHSH and CDR2 LQKENI. The CDR3 runs 12 residues. CDR3 nucleotides: TGTGCCAGCTCACGTCAGGGTGGCGAGCAGTACTTC. This sequence encodes CASSRQGGEQYF.

The chain joins TRBV4-1 to TRBJ1-2; 8 bases are a match to TRBD1. Germline V gene sequence: CDR1 MGHRA, CDR2 YSYEKL. The ends lost 0 bases at V and 4 bases at J; junction bases unmatched: 4. This CDR3 region has 15 residues. The DNA for the CDR3 is TGCGCCAGCAGCCAAGAATACGGACAGGGCTATGGCTACACCTTC. Its protein product is CASSQEYGQGYGYTF.

The chain uses TRBV29-1 and TRBJ2-7; the D is unclear. The CDR3 is made up of 12 amino acids. Trimming removed 6 bases from V and 5 bases from J, with 14 bases in between. Germline V gene sequence: CDR1 SQVTM, CDR2 ANQGSEA. The DNA of the CDR3 is TGCAGCGTGGGCAGGCAGCAGAACGAGCAGTACTTC. This sequence encodes CSVGRQQNEQYF.

This sequence joins TRBV6-6 and TRBJ1-1; D is perhaps TRBD1 (6 bases). V dropped 6 bases and J dropped 5 bases, with 16 bases sitting between them. Germline V gene data show CDR1 as MNHNY and CDR2 as SVGAGI (reference sequence). The CDR3 runs to 14 residues. This CDR3 is CASSPVGQGTEAFF. The CDR3 nucleotides read TGTGCCAGCAGCCCGGTTGGGCAGGGGACTGAAGCTTTCTTT.

A remark on this clone: The junction departs from the called germline gene at one end, perhaps through a read error. Distinct nucleotide sequences in the sample also encode this CDR3. The CDR3 loop is CASSLMGVETEAFF. The CDR3 DNA sequence: TGTGCCAGCAGCTTGATGGGAGTTGAGACTGAAGCTTTCTTC. V and J are TRBV5-4 and TRBJ1-1; D gene unclear. The CDR3 length is 14 residues. Germline V gene lookup returns CDR1 SGHNT and CDR2 YYREEE (reference sequence). The full variable domain, in which reference TRBV5-4 and TRBJ1-1 provide the parts outside the CDR3, is ETGVTQSPTHLIKTRGQQVTLRCSSQSGHNTVSWYQQALGQGPQFIFQYYREEENGRGNFPPRFSGLQFPNYSSELNVNALELDDSALYLCASSLMGVETEAFFGQGTRLTVV.

The chain employs TRBV5-1 and TRBJ2-1, with 8 nucleotides matching TRBD2. V gave up 6 bases and J gave up 6 bases; unmatched junction bases: 14. Germline CDR1 and CDR2: SGHRS and YFSETQ. The CDR3 has 16 amino acids. Here the CDR3 reads CASTSGGATSGNEQFF. In DNA form, the CDR3 reads TGCGCCAGCACTTCCGGGGGGGCCACCTCGGGCAATGAGCAGTTCTTC.